The present TCR beta chain was sequenced within a study of CXCR3-negative and CXCR3-positive naive CD8 T cells. The CDR3 contains 13 residues. As concerns this clonotype: The antigen remains undetermined.

Study observations and caveats: CXCR3-positive naive cells had TRB CDR3s that were more hydrophobic than CXCR3-negative naive cells had.

UMI labels and 5' RACE were used to prepare the TRB cDNA libraries. After re-calling the 5' RACE reads, TCRdb lists one entry per CDR3 protein, DNA absent. The sample totals roughly 130,000 distinct CDR3 sequences. The clonotype comes from a human donor in good health. Some clones in this sample may be carry-over from other donors' samples. The chain joins TRBV12-3 or TRBV12-4 to TRBJ2-7; TCRdb indicates TRBD1, and absent DNA this call remains unverified. The source material was naive CXCR3+ CD8+ T cells from blood. Indicated subset: CD45RO-CCR7+CD27+CD95- naive CD8+ T cells expressing CXCR3 (TNR3+). The CDR3 sequence: CASMDRYSKEQYF.